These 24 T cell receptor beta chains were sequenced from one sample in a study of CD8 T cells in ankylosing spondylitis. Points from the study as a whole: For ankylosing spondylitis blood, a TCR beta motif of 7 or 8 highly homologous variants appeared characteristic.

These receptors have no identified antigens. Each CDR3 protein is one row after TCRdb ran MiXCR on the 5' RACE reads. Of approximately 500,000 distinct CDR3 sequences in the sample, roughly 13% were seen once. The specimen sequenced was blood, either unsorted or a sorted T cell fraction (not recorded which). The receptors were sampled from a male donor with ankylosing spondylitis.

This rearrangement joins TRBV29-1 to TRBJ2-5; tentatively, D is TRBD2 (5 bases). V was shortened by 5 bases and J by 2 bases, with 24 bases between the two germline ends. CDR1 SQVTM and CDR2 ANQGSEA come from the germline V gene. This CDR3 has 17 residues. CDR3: CSVHRRFSGPSQETQYF. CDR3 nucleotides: TGCAGCGTTCATCGTCGGTTCAGCGGCCCGTCGCAAGAGACCCAGTACTTC.

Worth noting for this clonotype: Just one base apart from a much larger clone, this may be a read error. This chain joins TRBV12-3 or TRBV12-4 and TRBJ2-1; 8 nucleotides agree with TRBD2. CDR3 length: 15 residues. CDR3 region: CTSSVSSGLNNEQFF. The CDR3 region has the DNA TGTACCAGCAGCGTATCTAGCGGGTTAAATAATGAGCAGTTCTTC.

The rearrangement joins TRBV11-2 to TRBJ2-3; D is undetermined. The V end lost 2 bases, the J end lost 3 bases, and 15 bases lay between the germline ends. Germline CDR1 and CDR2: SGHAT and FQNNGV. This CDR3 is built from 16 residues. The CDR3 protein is CASSLRVNLATDTQYF. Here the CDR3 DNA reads TGTGCCAGCAGCTTAAGGGTAAACTTAGCTACAGATACGCAGTATTTT. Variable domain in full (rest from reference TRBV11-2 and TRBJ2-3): EAGVAQSPRYKIIEKRQSVAFWCNPISGHATLYWYQQILGQGPKLLIQFQNNGVVDDSQLPKDRFSAERLKGVDSTLKIQPAKLEDSAVYLCASSLRVNLATDTQYFGPGTRLTVL.

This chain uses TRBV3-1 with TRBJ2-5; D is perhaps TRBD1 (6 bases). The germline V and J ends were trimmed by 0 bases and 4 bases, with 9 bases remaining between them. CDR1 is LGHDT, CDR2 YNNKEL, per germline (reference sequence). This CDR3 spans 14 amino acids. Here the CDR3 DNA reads TGTGCCAGCAGCCAAGATTCCAGGGGAGAGACCCAGTACTTC. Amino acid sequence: CASSQDSRGETQYF.

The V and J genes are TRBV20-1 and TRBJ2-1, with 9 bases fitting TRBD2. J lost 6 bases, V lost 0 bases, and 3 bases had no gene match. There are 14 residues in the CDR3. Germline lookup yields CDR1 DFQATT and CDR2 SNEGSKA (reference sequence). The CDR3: CSARDGGRGNEQFF. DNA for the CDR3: TGCAGTGCTAGAGATGGCGGGAGGGGCAATGAGCAGTTCTTC.

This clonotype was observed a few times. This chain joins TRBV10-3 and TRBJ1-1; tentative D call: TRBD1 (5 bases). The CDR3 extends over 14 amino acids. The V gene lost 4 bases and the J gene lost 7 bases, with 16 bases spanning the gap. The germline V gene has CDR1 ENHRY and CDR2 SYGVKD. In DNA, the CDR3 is TGTGCCATCAGTGTCCTAGGGACGGCCGATGAAGCTTTCTTT. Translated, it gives CAISVLGTADEAFF.

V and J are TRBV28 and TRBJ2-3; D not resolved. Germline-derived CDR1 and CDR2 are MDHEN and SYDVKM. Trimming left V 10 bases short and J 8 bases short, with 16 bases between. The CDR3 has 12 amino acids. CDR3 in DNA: TGTGCCACCTCGCGTCCTCCCTTTACGCAGTATTTT. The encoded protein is CATSRPPFTQYF.

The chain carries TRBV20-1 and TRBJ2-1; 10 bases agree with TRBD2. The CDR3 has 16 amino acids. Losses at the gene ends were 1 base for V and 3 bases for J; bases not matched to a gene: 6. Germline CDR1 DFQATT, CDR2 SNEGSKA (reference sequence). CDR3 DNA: TGCAGTGCTAGAGTGCTAGCGGGAGCGGTCTACAATGAGCAGTTCTTC. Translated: CSARVLAGAVYNEQFF.

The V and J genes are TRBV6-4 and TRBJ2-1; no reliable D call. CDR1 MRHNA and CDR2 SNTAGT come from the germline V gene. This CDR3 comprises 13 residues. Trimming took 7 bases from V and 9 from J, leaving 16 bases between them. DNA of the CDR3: TGTGCCAGCACCACCAGGCCGGGCCGTGAGCAGTTCTTC. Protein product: CASTTRPGREQFF.

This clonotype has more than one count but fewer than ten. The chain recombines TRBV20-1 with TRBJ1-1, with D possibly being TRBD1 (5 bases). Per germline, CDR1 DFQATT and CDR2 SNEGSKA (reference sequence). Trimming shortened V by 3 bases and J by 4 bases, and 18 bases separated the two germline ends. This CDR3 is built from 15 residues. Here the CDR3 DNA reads TGCAGTGCTAGCAGGTCAGTGCGGGGGGGCACTGAAGCTTTCTTT. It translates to CSASRSVRGGTEAFF.

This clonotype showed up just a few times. CDR3 bases: TGCAGTGCGGGCACTAGATATAGCAATCAGCCCCAGCATTTT. This gives the protein CSAGTRYSNQPQHF. The rearrangement links TRBV20-1 to TRBJ1-5; D is undetermined. Trimming stripped 6 bases from V and 0 bases from J, with 12 bases between. Germline values: CDR1 DFQATT, CDR2 SNEGSKA (reference sequence). The CDR3 is 14 amino acids.

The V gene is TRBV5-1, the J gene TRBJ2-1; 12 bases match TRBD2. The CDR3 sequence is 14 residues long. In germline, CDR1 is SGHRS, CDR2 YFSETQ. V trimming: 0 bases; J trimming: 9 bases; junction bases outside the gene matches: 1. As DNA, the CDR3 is TGCGCCAGCAGCTTGGGACTAGCGGGGGCTGAGCAGTTCTTC. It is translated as CASSLGLAGAEQFF.

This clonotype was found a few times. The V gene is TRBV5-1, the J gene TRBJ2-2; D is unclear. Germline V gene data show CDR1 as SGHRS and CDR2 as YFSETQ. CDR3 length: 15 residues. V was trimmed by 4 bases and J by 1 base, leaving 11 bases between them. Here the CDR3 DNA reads TGCGCCAGCAGCCCCGACGCGAGGAACACCGGGGAGCTGTTTTTT. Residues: CASSPDARNTGELFF.

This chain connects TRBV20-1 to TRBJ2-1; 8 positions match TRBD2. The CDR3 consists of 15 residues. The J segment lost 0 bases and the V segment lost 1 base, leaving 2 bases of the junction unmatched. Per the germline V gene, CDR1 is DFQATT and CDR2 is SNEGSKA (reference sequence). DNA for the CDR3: TGCAGTGCTAGAGCCCTAGCGGGCTCCTACAATGAGCAGTTCTTC. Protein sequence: CSARALAGSYNEQFF.

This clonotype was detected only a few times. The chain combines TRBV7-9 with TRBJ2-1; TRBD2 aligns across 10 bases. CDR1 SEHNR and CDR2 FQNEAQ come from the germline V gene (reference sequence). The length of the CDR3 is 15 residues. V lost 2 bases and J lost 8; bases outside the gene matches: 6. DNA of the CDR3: TGTGCCAGCAGCTTACGAGCTAGCGGGAGCCATGAGCAGTTCTTC. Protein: CASSLRASGSHEQFF.

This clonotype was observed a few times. This CDR3 is CASSQLGLAGGGELFF. In DNA form, the CDR3 reads TGTGCCAGCAGCCAGCTGGGATTAGCGGGGGGCGGGGAGCTGTTTTTT. The V call is TRBV9, the J call TRBJ2-2; 10 bases map to TRBD2. The CDR3 is made up of 16 amino acids. CDR1 SGDLS and CDR2 YYNGEE come from the germline V gene. Unmatched junction bases numbered 10, after V lost 4 bases and J lost 7 bases.

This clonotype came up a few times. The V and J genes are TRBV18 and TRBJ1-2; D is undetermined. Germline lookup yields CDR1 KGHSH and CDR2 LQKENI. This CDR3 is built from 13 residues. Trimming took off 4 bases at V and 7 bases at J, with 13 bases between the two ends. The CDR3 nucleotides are TGTGCCAGCTCACTCTCCGCCGCGTCTGGCTACACCTTC. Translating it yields CASSLSAASGYTF.

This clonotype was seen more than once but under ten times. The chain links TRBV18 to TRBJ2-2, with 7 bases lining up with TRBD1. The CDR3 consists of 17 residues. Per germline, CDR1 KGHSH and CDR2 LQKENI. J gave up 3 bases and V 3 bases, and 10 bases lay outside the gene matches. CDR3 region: CASSPLLRTGDTGELFF. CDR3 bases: TGTGCCAGCTCACCCCTACTCAGGACAGGAGACACCGGGGAGCTGTTTTTT.

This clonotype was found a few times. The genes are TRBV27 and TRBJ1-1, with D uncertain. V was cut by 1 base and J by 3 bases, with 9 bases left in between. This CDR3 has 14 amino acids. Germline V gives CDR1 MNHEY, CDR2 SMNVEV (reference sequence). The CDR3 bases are TGTGCCAGCAGTTTATATAGACGGGACACTGAAGCTTTCTTT. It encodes CASSLYRRDTEAFF.

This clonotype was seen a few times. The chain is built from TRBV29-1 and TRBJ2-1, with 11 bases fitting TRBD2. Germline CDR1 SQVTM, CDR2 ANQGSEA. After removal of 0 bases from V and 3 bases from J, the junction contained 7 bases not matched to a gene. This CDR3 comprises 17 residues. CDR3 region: CSVEDLGLADDYNEQFF. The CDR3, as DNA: TGCAGCGTTGAAGATTTGGGACTAGCGGACGACTACAATGAGCAGTTCTTC.

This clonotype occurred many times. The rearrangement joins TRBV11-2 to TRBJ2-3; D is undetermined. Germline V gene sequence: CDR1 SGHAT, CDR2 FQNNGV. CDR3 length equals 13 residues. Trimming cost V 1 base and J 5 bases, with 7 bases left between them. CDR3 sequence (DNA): TGTGCCAGCAGCTTAGGTCTTAAAGATACGCAGTATTTT. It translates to CASSLGLKDTQYF.

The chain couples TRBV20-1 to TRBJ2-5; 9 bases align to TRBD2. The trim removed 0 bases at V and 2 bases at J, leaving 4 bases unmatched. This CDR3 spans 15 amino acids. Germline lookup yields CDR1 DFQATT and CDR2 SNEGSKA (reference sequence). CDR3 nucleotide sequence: TGCAGTGCTAGAGATCAGGCGGGAGGGCAAGAGACCCAGTACTTC. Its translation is CSARDQAGGQETQYF.

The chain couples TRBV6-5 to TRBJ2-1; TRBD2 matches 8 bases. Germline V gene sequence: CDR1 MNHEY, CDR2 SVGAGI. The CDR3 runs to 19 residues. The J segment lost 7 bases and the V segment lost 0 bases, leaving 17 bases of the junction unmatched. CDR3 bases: TGTGCCAGCAGTTACTCGTTTAGCGGGACCTACCCCGAGGGGAATGAGCAGTTCTTC. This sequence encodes CASSYSFSGTYPEGNEQFF.

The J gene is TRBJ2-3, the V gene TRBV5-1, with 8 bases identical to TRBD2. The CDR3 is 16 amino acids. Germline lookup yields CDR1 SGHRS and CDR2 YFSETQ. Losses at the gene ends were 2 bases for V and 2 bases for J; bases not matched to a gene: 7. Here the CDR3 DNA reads TGCGCCAGCAGCTTCCCAGCGGGGGTATACACAGATACGCAGTATTTT. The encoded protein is CASSFPAGVYTDTQYF.